This T cell receptor beta chain was sequenced for a study of blood T cells in healthy people across ages. Through a sample-barcoded 5' primer and a J-beta primer mix, a second PCR was run for roughly 6 to 11 cycles. TCRdb re-called the 5' RACE reads with MiXCR, one entry per CDR3 protein. The sample shows 550,000 to 700,000 distinct CDR3 sequences, about 26% of them seen only once. The table lists this clonotype with a few counts. CDR3 length: 14 residues. Germline-derived CDR1 and CDR2 are SGHRS and YFSETQ. Trimming at V came to 6 bases and at J to 7 bases, leaving 10 bases not matched to a gene. The receptor was derived from a woman between 65 and 79 years old in good health. Sequencing was carried out using blood. The J gene is TRBJ1-1, the V gene TRBV5-1; TRBD1 agrees at 9 bases. CDR3 sequence: CASTTGTGFIEAFF. In nucleotides, the CDR3 is TGCGCCAGCACTACCGGGACAGGGTTCATTGAAGCTTTCTTT.